This record covers a single T cell receptor (beta chain). This sequence may be a read error, since a much larger clone differs from it by one base. Germline V gene lookup returns CDR1 SGHTA and CDR2 FQGTGA. The CDR3 spans 14 residues. The data belong to a study of regulatory T cells in long-lasting Graves disease. Time point noted: newly diagnosed GD, antithyroid drugs for less than 3 months. From PBMCs, RNA was extracted and then used to make the TCR library. CDR3 regions were amplified by Arm-PCR using iRepertoire HTBI primers to build TCR beta libraries. From the multiplex PCR reads, TCRdb called clonotypes with MiXCR, one entry per CDR3 protein. Here the sample spans some 230,000 distinct CDR3 sequences, approximately 20% being singletons.

The V gene is TRBV7-3, the J gene TRBJ2-2, with D possibly matching TRBD2 (5 bases). Material: peripheral blood mononuclear cells (PBMCs), obtained at new diagnosis, from a patient treated with antithyroid drugs. This TCR derives from a female donor with Graves disease. DNA for the CDR3: TGTGCCAACAGCGGAGCAGCGAACACCGGGGAGCTGTTTTTT. This translates into CANSGAANTGELFF.